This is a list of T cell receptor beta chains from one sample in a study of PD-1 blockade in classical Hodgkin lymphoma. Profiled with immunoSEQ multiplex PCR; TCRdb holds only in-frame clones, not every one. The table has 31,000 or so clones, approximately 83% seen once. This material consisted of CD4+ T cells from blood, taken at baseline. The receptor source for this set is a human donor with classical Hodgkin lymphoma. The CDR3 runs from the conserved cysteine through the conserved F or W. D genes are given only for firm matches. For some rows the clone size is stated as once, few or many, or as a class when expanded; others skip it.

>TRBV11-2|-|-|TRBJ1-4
TGTGCCAGCAGCTCCGCGGGAGTTAATGAAAAACTGTTTTTT
CASSSAGVNEKLFF
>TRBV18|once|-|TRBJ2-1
TGTGCCAGCTCACCAAATACCGGTTACAATGAGCAGTTCTTC
CASSPNTGYNEQFF
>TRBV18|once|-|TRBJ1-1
TGTGCCAGCTCACTCCAACACGGAGAGAACACTGAAGCTTTCTTT
CASSLQHGENTEAFF
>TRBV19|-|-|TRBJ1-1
TGTGCCACTATCGCGACCCCGGCCACTGAAGCTTTCTTT
CATIATPATEAFF
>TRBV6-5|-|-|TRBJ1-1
TGTGCCAGCACCCCGGGAGATTGGACTGAAGCTTTCTTT
CASTPGDWTEAFF
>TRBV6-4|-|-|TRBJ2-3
TGTGCCAGCAGCTTCCAACCGGGACTCAGCACAGATACGCAGTATTTT
CASSFQPGLSTDTQYF
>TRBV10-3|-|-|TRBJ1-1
TGTGCCATCAGGGATTCGAACACTGAAGCTTTCTTT
CAIRDSNTEAFF
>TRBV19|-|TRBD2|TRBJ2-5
TGTGCCAGTAGTCCAGGGACTAGCTTCCTTGAGACCCAGTACTTC
CASSPGTSFLETQYF
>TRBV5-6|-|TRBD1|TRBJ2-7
TGTGCCAGCAGTGTGGAAAGGGGGCTCGAGCAGTACTTC
CASSVERGLEQYF
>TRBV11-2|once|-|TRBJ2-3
TGTGCCAGCAGCTTAGATCAGGCTGCTCTCTCCGCGCAGTATTTT
CASSLDQAALSAQYF
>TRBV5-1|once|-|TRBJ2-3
TGCGCCAGCAGCTTGGAGGATAGCACAGATACGCAGTATTTT
CASSLEDSTDTQYF
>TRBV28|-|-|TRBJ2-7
TGTGCCAGCAGTCAGGGGTTTGGCGGGAAGAGCTCCTACGAGCAGTACTTC
CASSQGFGGKSSYEQYF
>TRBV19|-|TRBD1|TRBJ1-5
TGTGCCAGTAGTAGCAGGGGGCGAAGCAATCAGCCCCAGCATTTT
CASSSRGRSNQPQHF
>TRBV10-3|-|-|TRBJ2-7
TGTGCCATCAGTGAGGTAGGCGGCTCCTACGAGCAGTACTTC
CAISEVGGSYEQYF
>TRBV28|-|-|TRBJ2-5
TGTGCCAGCAGACACGGTCTGGGGGAGACCCAGTACTTC
CASRHGLGETQYF
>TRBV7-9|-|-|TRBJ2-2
TGTGCCAGCAGCTTCTTTCTTACGAACACCGGGGAGCTGTTTTTT
CASSFFLTNTGELFF